These T cell receptor beta chains were read from a single sample in a study of blood T cell repertoires in COVID-19. Produced via immunoSEQ multiplex PCR; TCRdb's table is partial and in-frame only. The profile shows approximately 390,000 clones, approximately 86% of them singletons. Material for sequencing was PBMCs or T cells enriched from blood (not recorded which). These receptors came from a woman in her thirties or forties with acute COVID-19. Both conserved end residues are part of each CDR3. A D gene is named only where the DNA matches it firmly. The size field is filled for only some rows; it gives once, few, many or a size class.

D gene: NA
J gene: TRBJ2-5
clone size: NA
CDR3 length: 13
V gene: TRBV5-4
CDR3 DNA: TGTGCCAGCAGCTTGAGGCAGGGAGAGACCCAGTACTTC
CDR3 protein: CASSLRQGETQYF

D gene: TRBD1
J gene: TRBJ1-1
clone size: few
CDR3 length: 17
V gene: TRBV13
CDR3 DNA: TGTGCCAGCAGCTCCACTTACCGGACAGGGAGGAACACTGAAGCTTTCTTT
CDR3 protein: CASSSTYRTGRNTEAFF

D gene: NA
J gene: TRBJ2-6
clone size: NA
CDR3 length: 15
V gene: TRBV2
CDR3 DNA: TGTGCCAGCAGTCGGGGGTTCTCTGGGGCCAACGTCCTGACTTTC
CDR3 protein: CASSRGFSGANVLTF

D gene: NA
J gene: TRBJ1-6
clone size: NA
CDR3 length: 14
V gene: TRBV27
CDR3 DNA: TGTGCCAGCAGCTACTACAGGCCGGATTCACCCCTCCACTTT
CDR3 protein: CASSYYRPDSPLHF

D gene: TRBD1
J gene: TRBJ1-1
clone size: NA
CDR3 length: 13
V gene: TRBV6-5
CDR3 DNA: TGTGCCAGCAGTTTGACAGGGCGGGCTGAAGCTTTCTTT
CDR3 protein: CASSLTGRAEAFF

D gene: NA
J gene: TRBJ2-7
clone size: few
CDR3 length: 13
V gene: TRBV7-9
CDR3 DNA: TGTGCCAGCAGCTTATACAGTATTGGGGAGCAGTACTTC
CDR3 protein: CASSLYSIGEQYF

D gene: NA
J gene: TRBJ1-2
clone size: few
CDR3 length: 12
V gene: TRBV5-1
CDR3 DNA: TGCGCCAGCAGCCCCGGGAACTATGGCTACACCTTC
CDR3 protein: CASSPGNYGYTF

D gene: NA
J gene: TRBJ1-1
clone size: NA
CDR3 length: 14
V gene: TRBV19
CDR3 DNA: TGTGCCAGTACCCCAGGGTCGGCGTACACTGAAGCTTTCTTT
CDR3 protein: CASTPGSAYTEAFF

D gene: TRBD1
J gene: TRBJ2-7
clone size: NA
CDR3 length: 14
V gene: TRBV7-2
CDR3 DNA: TGTGCCAGCAGCTTCCCGGGACAGGCATACGAGCAGTACTTC
CDR3 protein: CASSFPGQAYEQYF

D gene: NA
J gene: TRBJ1-1
clone size: NA
CDR3 length: 15
V gene: TRBV2
CDR3 DNA: TGTGCCAGCAGTGTAAACAGGGTGGGGAACACTGAAGCTTTCTTT
CDR3 protein: CASSVNRVGNTEAFF

D gene: NA
J gene: TRBJ1-3
clone size: NA
CDR3 length: 15
V gene: TRBV9
CDR3 DNA: TGTGCCAGCAGCGTAGGTGGGAGCTCTGGAAACACCATATATTTT
CDR3 protein: CASSVGGSSGNTIYF

D gene: TRBD1
J gene: TRBJ1-2
clone size: NA
CDR3 length: 15
V gene: TRBV19
CDR3 DNA: TGTGCCAGTAGTATCGGACAGGGGGGGAACTATGGCTACACCTTC
CDR3 protein: CASSIGQGGNYGYTF